This is a list of T cell receptor beta chains from one sample in a study of graft-versus-host responses after intestinal transplantation. The table came from immunoSEQ multiplex PCR; TCRdb's copy has only in-frame clones and leaves some out. The sample lists some 11,000 clones, around four fifths seen once, with around half in the top ten. Sequences were derived from PBMCs, sampled around 120 days after transplant. The receptor set was obtained from a human patient who received an intestinal transplant, so some T cells may come from the graft donor. The CDR3 runs from the conserved cysteine through the conserved F or W. Fields, in order: clone size, V gene, CDR3 protein. Only part of the rows carry a size: once, few, many, or a class if the clone is expanded.

clone size: -; V gene: TRBV28; CDR3 protein: CASRTSGSSYEQYF
clone size: -; V gene: TRBV6-5; CDR3 protein: CASSYSIPTLGETQYF
clone size: -; V gene: TRBV29-1; CDR3 protein: CSGGRIPEAFF
clone size: -; V gene: TRBV7-3; CDR3 protein: CASSFISGEQFF
clone size: -; V gene: TRBV7-9; CDR3 protein: CASSPRDLYGYTF
clone size: -; V gene: TRBV9; CDR3 protein: CASSERGQPNTEAFF
clone size: once; V gene: TRBV19; CDR3 protein: CASRVFGQAGLSNQPQHF
clone size: -; V gene: TRBV30; CDR3 protein: CAWSRDGNSPLHF
clone size: -; V gene: TRBV21-1; CDR3 protein: CASSKEAYQETQYF
clone size: -; V gene: TRBV18; CDR3 protein: CASSQGPSGNTIYF
clone size: -; V gene: TRBV9; CDR3 protein: CASSPEGLYSYEQYF
clone size: -; V gene: TRBV19; CDR3 protein: CASSIGGPDYEQYF
clone size: -; V gene: TRBV6-5; CDR3 protein: CASAGGKGEKLFF
clone size: -; V gene: TRBV5-1; CDR3 protein: CASSLEGPSNTEAFF
clone size: -; V gene: TRBV7-2; CDR3 protein: CASSLLKDIQYF
clone size: -; V gene: TRBV11-2; CDR3 protein: CASSFQGETQYF
clone size: -; V gene: TRBV27; CDR3 protein: CASSLAGLNSPLHF
clone size: -; V gene: TRBV27; CDR3 protein: CASTEYGLAGGGEQFF
clone size: once; V gene: TRBV7-3; CDR3 protein: CASSPRIGEQFF
clone size: -; V gene: TRBV11-2; CDR3 protein: CASSFMTDQETQYF
clone size: -; V gene: TRBV6-4; CDR3 protein: CASSVLAGGTDTQYF
clone size: few; V gene: TRBV9; CDR3 protein: CASSVTRDAYEQYF
clone size: -; V gene: TRBV4-1; CDR3 protein: CASSQDEREAYNEQFF
clone size: few; V gene: TRBV6-6; CDR3 protein: CASSITYEQYF
clone size: -; V gene: TRBV4-2; CDR3 protein: CASSQDRAALFSPLHF